This paragraph reports one T cell receptor beta chain. Its specificity is not known. This record comes from a study of CD8+ T cells in alopecia areata. Background on the study: In an open-label trial, patients got 5 to 10 mg tofacitinib twice daily. General study points: The study also sequences resident alphabeta T cells of normal skin in scalp samples.

Both peripheral blood and punch biopsies of lesional scalp skin were obtained from patients who had alopecia areata. Researchers picked out CD4+ and CD8+ T cells from PBMCs by sorting. The CDR3 spans 13 residues. In germline, CDR1 is MNHNS, CDR2 SASEGT. The ends lost 7 bases at V and 4 bases at J; junction bases unmatched: 6. The authors extracted RNA and reverse transcribed it into cDNA as the sequencing template. Produced via immunoSEQ multiplex PCR; TCRdb's table is partial and in-frame only. The sample has under 75,000 clones; approximately 45% are singletons. The sample consisted of CD8+ T cells sorted from blood, taken at week 0. This chain joins TRBV6-1 and TRBJ2-5; 7 bases align to TRBD2. The receptor's source is a human donor with alopecia areata. In nucleotides, the CDR3 is TGTGCCAGCACCATGACTAGCAGAGAGACCCAGTACTTC. Translated: CASTMTSRETQYF.